This T cell receptor (beta chain) was sequenced in a study of blood T cell repertoires in COVID-19. Generated by immunoSEQ multiplex PCR, the TCRdb table keeps only in-frame clones and is missing some. The top ten clones hold 3% to 5% of a sample with some 340,000 clones, more than 90% of them seen once. Germline V gives CDR1 SGHAT, CDR2 FQNNGV. This CDR3 region has 15 residues. The germline V and J ends were trimmed by 0 bases and 8 bases, with 14 bases remaining between them. J is TRBJ1-3 and V is TRBV11-2; unclear D gene. Sequenced: PBMCs or T cells enriched from blood (not recorded which). The origin of this receptor is a woman in her 30s who had been exposed to COVID-19. In DNA, the CDR3 is TGTGCCAGCAGCTTAGAGAAAAGTGGCGGGGACACCATATATTTT. This gives the protein CASSLEKSGGDTIYF. The whole variable domain, filled in from reference TRBV11-2 and TRBJ1-3, reads EAGVAQSPRYKIIEKRQSVAFWCNPISGHATLYWYQQILGQGPKLLIQFQNNGVVDDSQLPKDRFSAERLKGVDSTLKIQPAKLEDSAVYLCASSLEKSGGDTIYFGEGSWLTVV.